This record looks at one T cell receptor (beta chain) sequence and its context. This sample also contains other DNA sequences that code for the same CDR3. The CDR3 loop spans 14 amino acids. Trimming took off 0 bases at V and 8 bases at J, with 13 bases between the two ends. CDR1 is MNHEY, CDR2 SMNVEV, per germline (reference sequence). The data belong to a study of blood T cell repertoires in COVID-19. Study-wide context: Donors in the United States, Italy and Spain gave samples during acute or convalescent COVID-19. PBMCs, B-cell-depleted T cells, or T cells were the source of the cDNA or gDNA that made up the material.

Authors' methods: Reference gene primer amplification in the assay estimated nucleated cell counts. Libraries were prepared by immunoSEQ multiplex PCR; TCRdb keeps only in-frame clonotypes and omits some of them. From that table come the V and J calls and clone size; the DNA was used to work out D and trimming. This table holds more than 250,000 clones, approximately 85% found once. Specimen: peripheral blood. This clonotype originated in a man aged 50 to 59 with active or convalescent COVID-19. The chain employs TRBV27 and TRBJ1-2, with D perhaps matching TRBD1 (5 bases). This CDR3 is CASSLSLGVGGYTF. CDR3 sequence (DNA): TGTGCCAGCAGTTTATCTTTAGGGGTCGGGGGCTACACCTTC.